This paragraph covers one TCR beta chain sequence. Its cognate antigen is unknown. This specimen comes from a study of T cells expressing NK-cell markers. Study background: HCMV seropositivity marked most of the eight sequenced donors; one was seronegative.

Germline V gene data show CDR1 as LGHNA and CDR2 as YNFKEQ. The CDR3 extends over 18 amino acids. TCRdb reprocessed the 5' RACE reads and keeps a single row for each CDR3 protein, giving no DNA. The table for this sample gives more than 400,000 distinct CDR3 sequences. Broader study findings: The share of CD8+ T cells held by dominant NKG2C+ clonotypes was about 1.0-8% in about six donors.

The sequencing sample was made of blood T cells: a sorted CD56 or NKG2C T cell subset, CD4+ or CD8+ T cells, or bulk PBMC T cells (not recorded which). The clonotype was recovered from a woman between 18 and 70 years old in good health. V usage is TRBV4-2 and J usage is TRBJ2-7; there is no DNA to check the TCRdb D call of TRBD1. The CDR3: CASSQDTPTEISLHEQYF.